What follows are 21 T cell receptor beta chains derived from one specimen sequenced in a study of human T cells and chemical hapten exposure. In TCRdb, the RACE reads were re-called with MiXCR into one record per CDR3 protein. The table includes roughly 250,000 distinct CDR3 sequences, roughly 8.9% detected once. Stated time point: pre-sensitization, week 0. Sample treatment: therapeutic diphenylcyclopropenone sensitization with weekly scalp DPC. The sequencing used whole blood, collected in connection with sensitization to the hapten diphenylcyclopropenone (DPC). These receptors came from a woman between 40 and 50 years old with alopecia areata. Some clones in this sample may be carry-over from other donors' samples.

This clonotype was counted a few times. The chain employs TRBV5-1 and TRBJ2-7, with 9 bases matching TRBD2. CDR3 length equals 14 residues. V was clipped by 5 bases and J by 1 base; unmatched bases: 4. Germline assignment: CDR1 SGHRS and CDR2 YFSETQ. The DNA of the CDR3 is TGCGCCAGCAGGCGGCGGGAGGGTTCCTACGAGCAGTACTTC. It is translated as CASRRREGSYEQYF.

The chain recombines TRBV3-1 with TRBJ2-3, with D perhaps matching TRBD2 (6 bases). The germline V and J ends were trimmed by 4 bases and 4 bases, with 15 bases remaining between them. CDR3 length: 15 residues. Germline CDR1 LGHDT, CDR2 YNNKEL (reference sequence). This CDR3 reads CASSPLTGSPDTQYF. In nucleotides, the CDR3 is TGTGCCAGCAGCCCCCTGACCGGGAGCCCAGATACGCAGTATTTT.

The rearrangement uses TRBV28 and TRBJ2-1; D not certain. The CDR3 sequence is 17 residues long. Trimming left V 7 bases short and J 0 bases short, with 19 bases between. CDR1 and CDR2 (germline): MDHEN, SYDVKM. CDR3 region: CASTSPRQASSYNEQFF. The CDR3 nucleotides are TGTGCCAGCACATCTCCCCGGCAGGCTAGCTCCTACAATGAGCAGTTCTTC.

The V and J genes are TRBV29-1 and TRBJ2-3, with D tentatively TRBD1 or TRBD2 (6 bases each). Germline CDR1 is SQVTM and CDR2 is ANQGSEA. This CDR3 region has 14 residues. Trimming shortened V by 8 bases and J by 0 bases, and 15 bases separated the two germline ends. CDR3 DNA sequence: TGCAGCATCCGTCCGGGGGCTAGCACAGATACGCAGTATTTT. It specifies CSIRPGASTDTQYF.

This clonotype came up many times. The DNA for the CDR3 is TGTGCCAGCAGCCGGGGACAGCTGAACACCGGGGAGCTGTTTTTT. Its translation: CASSRGQLNTGELFF. The J gene is TRBJ2-2, the V gene TRBV7-3; 7 bases are shared with TRBD1. After removal of 5 bases from V and 1 base from J, the junction contained 4 bases not matched to a gene. The CDR3 length is 15 residues. Germline V gene lookup returns CDR1 SGHTA and CDR2 FQGTGA.

The chain combines TRBV28 with TRBJ2-7, with D perhaps matching TRBD1 (6 bases). This CDR3 contains 12 residues. Germline V CDR1 and CDR2: MDHEN, SYDVKM. V was trimmed by 8 bases and J by 3 bases, leaving 11 bases between them. CDR3 sequence (DNA): TGTGCCAGCGCCGACAGGAACTACGAGCAGTACTTC. This translates into CASADRNYEQYF.

This clonotype was seen many times. V and J are TRBV12-3 or TRBV12-4 and TRBJ1-1, with D perhaps matching TRBD1 (6 bases). V was clipped by 4 bases and J by 5 bases, with 17 bases between them. CDR3 length: 15 amino acids. CDR3 DNA: TGTGCCAGCAGTTATGGGGGGCGGATGCGTACTGAAGCTTTCTTT. As protein: CASSYGGRMRTEAFF.

There are a few counts of this clonotype. V and J are TRBV7-9 and TRBJ1-2; a weak D match, TRBD1 (6 bases). Germline-derived CDR1 and CDR2 are SEHNR and FQNEAQ (reference sequence). The CDR3 covers 14 residues. V shed 2 bases and J shed 1 base, with 8 bases lying between them. The CDR3 reads CASSLNRDNYGYTF. In DNA form, the CDR3 reads TGTGCCAGCAGCTTAAACAGGGATAACTATGGCTACACCTTC.

This chain joins TRBV3-1 and TRBJ2-4; D is possibly TRBD2 (6 bases). Trimming shortened V by 3 bases and J by 1 base, and 16 bases separated the two germline ends. This CDR3 has 17 residues. Germline assignment: CDR1 LGHDT and CDR2 YNNKEL (reference sequence). The CDR3 spells CASSQGTGGMAKNIQYF. The CDR3 DNA reads as TGTGCCAGCAGCCAGGGAACAGGAGGGATGGCCAAAAACATTCAGTACTTC.

This clonotype was seen ten or more times. Here the CDR3 DNA reads TGTGCCAGCAGTTCAAGACAGAACCTAGCAACTAATGAAAAACTGTTTTTT. This encodes CASSSRQNLATNEKLFF. The chain uses TRBV7-8 and TRBJ1-4; D may be TRBD1 (5 bases). Trimming shortened V by 6 bases and J by 0 bases, and 17 bases separated the two germline ends. The CDR3 consists of 17 residues. Germline-derived CDR1 and CDR2 are SGHVS and FQNEAQ.

The chain couples TRBV7-2 to TRBJ2-3; the D gene could be TRBD1 or TRBD2 (6 bases each). The CDR3 has 16 residues. V lost 2 bases and J lost 2, with 14 bases in between. From germline, CDR1 is SGHTA and CDR2 FQGNSA. The DNA of the CDR3 is TGTGCCAGCAGCTTACTTCGGGGGCAAAACACAGATACGCAGTATTTT. This gives the protein CASSLLRGQNTDTQYF.

In this sample, this clonotype turned up a few times. J is TRBJ1-2 and V is TRBV7-2; the match to TRBD1 covers 8 bases. The CDR3 is 15 amino acids. V shed 1 base and J 7 bases; nucleotides not matched to a gene: 8. Per the germline V gene, CDR1 is SGHTA and CDR2 is FQGNSA. The CDR3 DNA sequence: TGTGCCAGCAGCTTAGACCACCAGGGGGCCGGTGGCTACACCTTC. It yields the protein CASSLDHQGAGGYTF.

This CDR3 reads CASALGHNTEAFF. Here the CDR3 DNA reads TGTGCCAGCGCCCTCGGACATAACACTGAAGCTTTCTTT. This chain links TRBV11-2 with TRBJ1-1, with D maybe TRBD1 (5 bases). V was trimmed by 8 bases and J by 2 bases, leaving 12 bases between them. Germline CDR1 SGHAT, CDR2 FQNNGV. The CDR3 length is 13 residues.

Ten or more counts support this clonotype. The chain uses TRBV25-1 and TRBJ2-7; 11 bases align to TRBD1. After removal of 2 bases from V and 3 bases from J, the junction contained 3 bases not matched to a gene. The CDR3 runs to 15 residues. The germline gives CDR1 MGHDK, CDR2 SYGVNS. The CDR3 spells CASSEGQGAVYEQYF. The CDR3 DNA is TGTGCCAGCAGTGAAGGACAGGGGGCAGTCTACGAGCAGTACTTC.

This clonotype was seen at least ten times. This chain joins TRBV6-2 or TRBV6-3 and TRBJ2-2, with D unresolved. The CDR3 totals 14 residues. Trimming left V 0 bases short and J 3 bases short, with 5 bases between. Germline CDR1 MNHEY, CDR2 SVGEGT. The CDR3 sequence: CASSYSADTGELFF. CDR3 sequence (DNA): TGTGCCAGCAGTTACTCTGCGGACACCGGGGAGCTGTTTTTT.

This clonotype showed up just a few times. The gene calls are TRBV7-2 and TRBJ2-1, with 10 nucleotides matching TRBD1. The CDR3 sequence is 15 residues long. V dropped 5 bases and J dropped 1; count of bases not matched to a gene: 2. Germline lookup yields CDR1 SGHTA and CDR2 FQGNSA. CDR3: CASSTDRGSYNEQFF. The DNA for the CDR3 is TGTGCCAGCAGCACGGACAGGGGGTCCTACAATGAGCAGTTCTTC. The full variable domain, rest sourced from reference TRBV7-2 and TRBJ2-1, is GAGVSQSPSNKVTEKGKDVELRCDPISGHTALYWYRQSLGQGLEFLIYFQGNSAPDKSGLPSDRFSAERTGGSVSTLTIQRTQQEDSAVYLCASSTDRGSYNEQFFGPGTRLTVL.

This clonotype was recorded a few times. J is TRBJ2-3 and V is TRBV28; D may be TRBD1 (5 bases). Germline V gene sequence: CDR1 MDHEN, CDR2 SYDVKM. With 6 bases removed from V and 7 bases from J, the gap between germline ends came to 20 bases. The length of the CDR3 is 15 residues. This CDR3 reads CASSTKWTRSNTQYF. The CDR3 nucleotides read TGTGCCAGCAGCACAAAATGGACAAGGAGTAATACGCAGTATTTT.

The chain joins TRBV4-3 to TRBJ1-5; perhaps TRBD1 as D (6 bases). Germline CDR1 reads LGHNA; CDR2 reads YSLEER. V lost 0 bases and J lost 6, with 12 bases in between. This CDR3 is built from 15 residues. The DNA of the CDR3 is TGCGCCAGCAGCCAAGACCCCAGGGGCACTCAGCCCCAGCATTTT. This gives the protein CASSQDPRGTQPQHF.

This chain joins TRBV6-2 or TRBV6-3 and TRBJ2-5; D unresolved. The V gene's germline CDR1 is MNHEY and CDR2 SVGEGT. Trimming pared 5 bases from V and 4 bases from J, leaving 14 bases between. The CDR3 is made up of 14 amino acids. The DNA for the CDR3 is TGTGCCAGCAGTCCACCGACGTCGGGAGAGACCCAGTACTTC. Its protein product is CASSPPTSGETQYF.

The chain has TRBV29-1 and TRBJ1-1, with TRBD1 matching 7 bases. This CDR3 is 12 amino acids long. Trimming removed 7 bases from V and 10 bases from J; junction bases left unmatched: 12. Per germline, CDR1 SQVTM and CDR2 ANQGSEA. CDR3 residues: CSARVQGRGAFF. The CDR3 DNA sequence: TGCAGCGCCCGTGTACAGGGGCGTGGAGCTTTCTTT. Based on the CDR3 plus reference TRBV29-1 and TRBJ1-1, the full variable domain is SAVISQKPSRDICQRGTSLTIQCQVDSQVTMMFWYRQQPGQSLTLIATANQGSEATYESGFVIDKFPISRPNLTFSTLTVSNMSPEDSSIYLCSARVQGRGAFFGQGTRLTVV.

The genes are TRBV7-2 and TRBJ1-1; the D is unclear. This CDR3 is built from 15 residues. Germline V gives CDR1 SGHTA, CDR2 FQGNSA. The germline V and J ends were trimmed by 1 base and 0 bases, with 9 bases remaining between them. The CDR3 coding sequence is TGTGCCAGCAGCTTAGGGGCCACCTTGAACACTGAAGCTTTCTTT. This sequence encodes CASSLGATLNTEAFF.